This T cell receptor beta chain emerged from a study of graft-versus-host responses after intestinal transplantation. Across the whole study: Each recipient received a multivisceral, liver-intestinal, or isolated intestinal graft. The whole recipient group had anti-thymocyte globulin induction followed by tacrolimus and steroids for roughly three years. Study outcomes and limitations: Early post-transplant declines in HvG were associated with peak levels of circulating GvH clones. GvH clones surfaced in recipient marrow, some emerging earlier in ileum or blood.

The method was immunoSEQ multiplex PCR; TCRdb's version includes in-frame clones alone and lacks a portion of them. Of some 110,000 clones in the sample, more than 80% are singletons; the top ten hold about 0.2%. The CDR3 has 17 amino acids. J lost 2 bases, V lost 1 base, and 4 bases had no gene match. The V gene's germline CDR1 is SGHRS and CDR2 YFSETQ. Notes on this clone: As yet, its antigen is unknown.

Sequences were derived from unstimulated CD4+ T cells sorted from spleen or lymph node cells, sampled before transplant. This chain connects TRBV5-1 to TRBJ2-3, with TRBD2 matching over 13 bases. The clonotype was recovered from a human donor who was the organ donor for an intestinal transplant. The CDR3 sequence: CASSLRTSGRITDTQYF. The CDR3 DNA reads as TGCGCCAGCAGCTTGAGGACTAGCGGGAGAATCACAGATACGCAGTATTTT.